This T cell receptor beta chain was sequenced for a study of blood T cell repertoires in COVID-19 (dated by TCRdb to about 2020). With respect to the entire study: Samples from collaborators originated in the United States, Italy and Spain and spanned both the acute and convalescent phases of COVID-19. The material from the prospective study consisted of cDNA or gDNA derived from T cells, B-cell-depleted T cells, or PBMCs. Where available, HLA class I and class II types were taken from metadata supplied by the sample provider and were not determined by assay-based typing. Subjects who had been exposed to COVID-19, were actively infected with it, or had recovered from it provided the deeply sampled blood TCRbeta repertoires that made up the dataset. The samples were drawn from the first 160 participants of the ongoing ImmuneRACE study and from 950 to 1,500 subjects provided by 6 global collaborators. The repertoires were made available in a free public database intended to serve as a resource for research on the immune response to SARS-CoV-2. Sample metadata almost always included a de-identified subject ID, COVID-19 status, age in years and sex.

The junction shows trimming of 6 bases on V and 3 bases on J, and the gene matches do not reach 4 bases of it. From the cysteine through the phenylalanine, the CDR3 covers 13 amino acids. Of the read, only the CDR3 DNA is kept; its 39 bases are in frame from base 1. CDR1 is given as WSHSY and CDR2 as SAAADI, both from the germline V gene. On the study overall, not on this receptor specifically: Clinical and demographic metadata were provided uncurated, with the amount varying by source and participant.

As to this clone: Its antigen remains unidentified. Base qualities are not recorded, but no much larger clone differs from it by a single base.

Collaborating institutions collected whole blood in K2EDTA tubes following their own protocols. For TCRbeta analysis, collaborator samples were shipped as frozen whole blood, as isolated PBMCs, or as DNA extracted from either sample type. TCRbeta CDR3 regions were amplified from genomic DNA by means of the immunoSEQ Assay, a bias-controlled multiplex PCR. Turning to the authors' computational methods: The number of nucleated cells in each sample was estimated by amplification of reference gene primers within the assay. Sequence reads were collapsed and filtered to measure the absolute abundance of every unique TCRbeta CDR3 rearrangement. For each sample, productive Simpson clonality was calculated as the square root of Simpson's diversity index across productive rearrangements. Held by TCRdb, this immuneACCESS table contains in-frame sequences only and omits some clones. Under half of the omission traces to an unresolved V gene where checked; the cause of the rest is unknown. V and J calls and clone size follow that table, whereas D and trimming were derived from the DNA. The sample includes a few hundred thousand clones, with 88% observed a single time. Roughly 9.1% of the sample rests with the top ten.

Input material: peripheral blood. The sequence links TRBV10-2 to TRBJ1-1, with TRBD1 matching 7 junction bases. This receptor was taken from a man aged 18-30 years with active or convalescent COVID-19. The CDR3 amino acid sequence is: CASRLGTDTEAFF. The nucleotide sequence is TGCGCCAGCAGACTGGGGACAGACACTGAAGCTTTCTTT.